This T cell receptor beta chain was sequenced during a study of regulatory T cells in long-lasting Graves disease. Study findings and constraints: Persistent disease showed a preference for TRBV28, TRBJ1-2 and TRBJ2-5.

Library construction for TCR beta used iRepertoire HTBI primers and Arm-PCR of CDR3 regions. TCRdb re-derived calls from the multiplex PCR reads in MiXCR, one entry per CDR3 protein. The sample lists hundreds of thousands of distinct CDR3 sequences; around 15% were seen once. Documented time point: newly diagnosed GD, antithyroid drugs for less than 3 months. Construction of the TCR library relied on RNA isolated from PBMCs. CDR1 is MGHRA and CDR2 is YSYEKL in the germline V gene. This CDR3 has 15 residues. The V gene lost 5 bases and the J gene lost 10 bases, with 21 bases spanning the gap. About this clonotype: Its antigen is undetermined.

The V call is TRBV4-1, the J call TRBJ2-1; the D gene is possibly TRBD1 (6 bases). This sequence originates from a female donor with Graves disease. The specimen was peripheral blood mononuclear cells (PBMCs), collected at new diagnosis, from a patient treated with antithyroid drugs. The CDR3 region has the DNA TGCGCCAGCAGCACCCAGGGGACCCGAGGGGACGAGCAGTTCTTC. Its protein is CASSTQGTRGDEQFF.